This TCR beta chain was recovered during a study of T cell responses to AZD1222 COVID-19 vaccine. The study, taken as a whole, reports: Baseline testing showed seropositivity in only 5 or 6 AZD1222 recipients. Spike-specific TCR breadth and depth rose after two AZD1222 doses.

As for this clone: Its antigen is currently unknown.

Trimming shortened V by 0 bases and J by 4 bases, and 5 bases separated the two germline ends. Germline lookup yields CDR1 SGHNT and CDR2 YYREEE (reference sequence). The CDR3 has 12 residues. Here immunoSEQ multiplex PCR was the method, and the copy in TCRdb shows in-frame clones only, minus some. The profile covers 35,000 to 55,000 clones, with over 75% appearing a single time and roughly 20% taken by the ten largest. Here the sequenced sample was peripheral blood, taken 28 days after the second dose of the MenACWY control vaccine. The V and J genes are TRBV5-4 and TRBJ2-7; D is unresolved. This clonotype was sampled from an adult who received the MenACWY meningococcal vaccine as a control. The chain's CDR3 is CASSLDGYEQYF. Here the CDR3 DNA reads TGTGCCAGCAGCTTGGACGGGTACGAGCAGTACTTC.